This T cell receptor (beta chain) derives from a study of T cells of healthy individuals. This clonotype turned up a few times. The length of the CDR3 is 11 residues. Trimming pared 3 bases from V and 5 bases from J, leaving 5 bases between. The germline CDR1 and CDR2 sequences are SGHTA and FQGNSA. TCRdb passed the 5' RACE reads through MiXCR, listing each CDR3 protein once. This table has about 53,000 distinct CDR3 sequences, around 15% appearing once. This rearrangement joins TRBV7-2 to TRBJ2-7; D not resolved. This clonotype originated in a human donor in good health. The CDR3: CASSFIDEQYF. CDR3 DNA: TGTGCCAGCAGCTTTATTGACGAGCAGTACTTC.